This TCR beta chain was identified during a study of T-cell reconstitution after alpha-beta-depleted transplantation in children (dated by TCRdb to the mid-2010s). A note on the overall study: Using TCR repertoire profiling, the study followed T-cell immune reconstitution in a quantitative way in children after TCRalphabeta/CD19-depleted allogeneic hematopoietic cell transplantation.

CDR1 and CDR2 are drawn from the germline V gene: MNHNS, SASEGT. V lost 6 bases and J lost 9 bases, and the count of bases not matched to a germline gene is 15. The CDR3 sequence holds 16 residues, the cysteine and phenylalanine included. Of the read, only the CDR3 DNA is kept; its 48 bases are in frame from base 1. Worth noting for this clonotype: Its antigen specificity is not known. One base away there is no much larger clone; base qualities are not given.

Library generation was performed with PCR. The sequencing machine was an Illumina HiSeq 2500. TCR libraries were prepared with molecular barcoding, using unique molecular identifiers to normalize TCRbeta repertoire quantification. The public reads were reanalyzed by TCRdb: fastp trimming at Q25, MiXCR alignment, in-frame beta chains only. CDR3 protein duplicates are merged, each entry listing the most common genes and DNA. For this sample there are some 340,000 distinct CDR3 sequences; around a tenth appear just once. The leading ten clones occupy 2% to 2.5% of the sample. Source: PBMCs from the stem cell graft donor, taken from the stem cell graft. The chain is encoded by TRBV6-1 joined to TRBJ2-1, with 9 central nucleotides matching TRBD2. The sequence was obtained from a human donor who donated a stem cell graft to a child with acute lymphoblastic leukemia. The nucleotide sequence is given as TGTGCCAGCAGCAGGGGGGCTAGCGGGATTAGGGCTGAGCAGTTCTTC. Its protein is CASSRGASGIRAEQFF.